This T cell receptor beta chain was captured by sequencing in a study of cytomegalovirus exposure and HLA in healthy donors. It was with 60 Vbeta and 13 Jbeta primers that the PCR ran. The method was immunoSEQ multiplex PCR; TCRdb's version includes in-frame clones alone and lacks a portion of them. The listing records approximately 110,000 clones. The germline gives CDR1 LGHNA, CDR2 YSLEER. The CDR3 loop spans 17 amino acids. Trimming took 4 bases from V and 6 from J; bases not matched to a gene: 12. Sequencing input: PBMCs. The chain is built from TRBV4-3 and TRBJ2-2, with 9 bases aligning to TRBD2. The TCR comes from a man aged 35-49 years in good health and CMV-seropositive. Here the CDR3 reads CASSPNHAGGTAGELFF. In DNA form, the CDR3 reads TGCGCCAGCAGCCCAAACCACGCGGGAGGGACGGCCGGGGAGCTGTTTTTT.